The rows below give T cell receptor beta chains drawn from one sample of a study of CD8 T cells in ankylosing spondylitis. TCRdb re-analysed the 5' RACE reads in MiXCR, keeping a single row per CDR3 protein. This sample has 330,000 or so distinct CDR3 sequences; roughly 8% occur once, and the top ten carry about 14%. Material: blood, either unsorted or a sorted T cell fraction (not recorded which). These receptors were taken from a male donor with ankylosing spondylitis. Both conserved end residues are part of each CDR3. D genes are given only for firm matches. Size tells how often a clone was seen (once, few, many) or the class of an expanded clone, and some rows leave it out.

TRBV29-1,TRBJ2-5,.,.,CSVGPQETQYF,TGCAGCGTTGGCCCACAAGAGACCCAGTACTTC
TRBV15,TRBJ2-5,.,many,CATSPGAEQETQYF,TGTGCCACCAGCCCGGGGGCAGAACAAGAGACCCAGTACTTC
TRBV5-1,TRBJ2-4,.,few,CASSLVGLTEPKNIQYF,TGCGCCAGCAGCTTGGTGGGCCTTACCGAACCCAAAAACATTCAGTACTTC
TRBV7-2,TRBJ2-3,TRBD2,few,CASSWRAGSTDTQYF,TGTGCCAGCAGCTGGAGAGCGGGGAGCACAGATACGCAGTATTTT
TRBV5-1,TRBJ1-1,.,many,CASSLRQQQSEAFF,TGCGCCAGCAGCTTGAGACAGCAGCAGAGTGAAGCTTTCTTT
TRBV18,TRBJ1-4,TRBD1,few,CASSPWTGGNEKLFF,TGTGCCAGCTCACCCTGGACAGGGGGGAATGAAAAACTGTTTTTT
TRBV18,TRBJ2-3,TRBD1,.,CASSPTRDRGRGDTQYF,TGTGCCAGCTCACCCACCAGAGACAGGGGGCGAGGAGATACGCAGTATTTT
TRBV4-1,TRBJ2-1,TRBD2,many,CASSQGSSGRRNEQFF,TGCGCCAGCAGCCAAGGATCTAGCGGGAGGAGGAATGAGCAGTTCTTC
TRBV7-8,TRBJ1-1,.,.,CASRGQNTEAFF,TGTGCCAGCAGGGGACAGAACACTGAAGCTTTCTTT
TRBV6-1,TRBJ1-5,.,.,CASSEFQPQHF,TGTGCCAGCAGCGAGTTCCAGCCCCAGCATTTT
TRBV7-2,TRBJ2-2,.,.,CASSLHGTGELFF,TGTGCCAGCAGCTTACACGGGACCGGGGAGCTGTTTTTT
TRBV29-1,TRBJ1-2,.,many,CSVEDLSLGYTF,TGCAGCGTTGAAGATCTATCTCTAGGCTACACCTTC
TRBV9,TRBJ2-2,TRBD2,.,CASSPTSGSWAGELFF,TGTGCCAGCAGCCCCACTAGCGGGAGTTGGGCCGGGGAGCTGTTTTTT
TRBV20-1,TRBJ2-7,.,.,CSASAGSLYEQYF,TGCAGTGCTAGTGCGGGGAGTCTGTACGAGCAGTACTTC
TRBV5-1,TRBJ2-1,TRBD1,few,CASSTGDGLGEQFF,TGCGCCAGCAGCACAGGGGACGGTCTAGGTGAGCAGTTCTTC
TRBV3-1,TRBJ2-7,TRBD2,.,CASTPHGLAGGVTYEQYF,TGTGCCAGCACCCCCCACGGACTAGCGGGAGGTGTGACCTACGAGCAGTACTTC
TRBV2,TRBJ2-2,.,few,CASSDRPDTGELFF,TGTGCCAGCAGTGACAGGCCAGACACCGGGGAGCTGTTTTTT